A single sample is the source of the 25 T cell receptor beta chains below, sequenced in a study of blood T cell repertoires in COVID-19 (dated by TCRdb to the early 2020s). The protocol used for the library was the immunoSEQ multiplex PCR assay. TCRdb stores this immuneACCESS table with in-frame sequences only. Part of the clones is absent; in the studies checked, under half of the shortfall reflects unresolved V genes, and no reason is known for the rest. This sample gives tens of thousands of clones in total; 85% of them show up just once. The ten largest account for roughly 15% of the sample. Specimen: peripheral blood. The source is a woman between 65 and 79 years old with acute or convalescent COVID-19.

This clone was seen once. The chain couples TRBV7-2 to TRBJ1-1; 8 bases are shared with TRBD1. CDR3 length equals 15 residues. Germline assignment: CDR1 SGHTA and CDR2 FQGNSA. The junction had 6 bases not matched to a gene; V was cut back by 5 bases and J by 1 base. The CDR3 sequence: CASSEQGARNTEAFF. In nucleotides, the CDR3 is TGTGCCAGCAGCGAGCAGGGGGCGAGGAACACTGAAGCTTTCTTT. Drawing the rest from reference TRBV7-2 and TRBJ1-1, the complete variable domain is GAGVSQSPSNKVTEKGKDVELRCDPISGHTALYWYRQSLGQGLEFLIYFQGNSAPDKSGLPSDRFSAERTGGSVSTLTIQRTQQEDSAVYLCASSEQGARNTEAFFGQGTRLTVV.

The chain links TRBV13 to TRBJ2-1, with 8 bases aligning to TRBD2. The CDR3 is made up of 17 amino acids. Germline lookup yields CDR1 PRHDT and CDR2 FYEKMQ (reference sequence). V gave up 4 bases and J gave up 4 bases; unmatched junction bases: 12. The CDR3 reads CASSSSGSSGMYNEQFF. DNA for the CDR3: TGTGCCAGCAGCTCGTCGGGGAGTAGCGGGATGTACAATGAGCAGTTCTTC.

The chain recombines TRBV4-2 with TRBJ2-1; 12 bases map to TRBD2. The CDR3 contains 20 residues. J lost 4 bases, V lost 0 bases, and 13 bases had no gene match. From germline, CDR1 is LGHNA and CDR2 YNFKEQ. CDR3 in amino acids: CASSQDNPSGGVSEYNEQFF. For the CDR3, the DNA is TGTGCCAGCAGCCAAGATAATCCTAGCGGGGGGGTCTCGGAGTACAATGAGCAGTTCTTC.

This clone is a singleton in its sample. This chain uses TRBV2 with TRBJ1-5; possible D gene TRBD1, 6 bases. Per the germline V gene, CDR1 is SNHLY and CDR2 is FYNNEI. The germline V and J ends were trimmed by 1 base and 6 bases, with 10 bases remaining between them. The CDR3 spans 14 residues. CDR3: CASSEGAGVQPQHF. The CDR3, as DNA: TGTGCCAGCAGTGAAGGGGCAGGGGTTCAGCCCCAGCATTTT.

This clone was counted between two and nine times. The chain recombines TRBV4-1 with TRBJ2-3, with 7 bases identical to TRBD2. The CDR3 is 17 residues long. The V gene's germline CDR1 is MGHRA and CDR2 YSYEKL. J gave up 2 bases and V 1 base, and 9 bases lay outside the gene matches. The CDR3 loop reads CASSQGLSSGPTDTQYF. The CDR3 nucleotides read TGCGCCAGCAGCCAAGGCCTTTCTAGCGGCCCCACAGATACGCAGTATTTT.

The rearrangement links TRBV5-1 to TRBJ1-5; D is uncertain. This CDR3 has 14 residues. V was clipped by 0 bases and J by 2 bases, with 6 bases between them. Germline V gene lookup returns CDR1 SGHRS and CDR2 YFSETQ. This CDR3 reads CASSLDGGNQPQHF. For the CDR3, the DNA is TGCGCCAGCAGCTTGGACGGAGGCAATCAGCCCCAGCATTTT. The full variable domain, in which reference TRBV5-1 and TRBJ1-5 provide the parts outside the CDR3, is KAGVTQTPRYLIKTRGQQVTLSCSPISGHRSVSWYQQTPGQGLQFLFEYFSETQRNKGNFPGRFSGRQFSNSRSEMNVSTLELGDSALYLCASSLDGGNQPQHFGDGTRLSIL.

V is TRBV5-6 and J is TRBJ2-1, with 10 bases identical to TRBD2. The CDR3 has 17 residues. Per germline, CDR1 SGHDT and CDR2 YYEEEE. With 2 bases clipped from V and 8 bases from J, the junction kept 13 bases outside the gene matches. The CDR3 nucleotides read TGTGCCAGCAGCTTTATCTCTAGCGGGGGTCCCGCGGATGAGCAGTTCTTC. This codes for CASSFISSGGPADEQFF.

The genes are TRBV5-8 and TRBJ2-7; D is perhaps TRBD1 (5 bases). The CDR3 loop spans 11 amino acids. V gave up 6 bases and J gave up 3 bases, with 7 bases separating them. Germline-derived CDR1 and CDR2 are SGHTS and YDEGEE. CDR3 sequence: CASIRDYEQYV. For the CDR3, the DNA is TGTGCCAGCATCAGGGACTACGAGCAGTACGTC.

V and J are TRBV19 and TRBJ1-1, with D unclear. Trimming removed 5 bases from V and 5 bases from J, with 15 bases in between. CDR1 and CDR2 from the germline V gene are LNHDA and SQIVND (reference sequence). The CDR3 loop spans 14 amino acids. The CDR3 loop reads CASSPRPTGTEAFF. The CDR3 DNA reads as TGTGCCAGTAGTCCCCGACCGACTGGTACTGAAGCTTTCTTT.

J is TRBJ2-3 and V is TRBV6-4, with 8 nucleotides matching TRBD2. V was pared by 2 bases and J by 3 bases, with 1 base of the junction left unmatched. From germline, CDR1 is MRHNA and CDR2 SNTAGT. The CDR3 is 14 amino acids. This chain's CDR3 is CASSDQRGTDTQYF. The CDR3 nucleotides read TGTGCCAGCAGTGACCAGCGGGGGACAGATACGCAGTATTTT.

The chain carries TRBV15 and TRBJ2-1; 9 bases fit TRBD2. The germline gives CDR1 LNHNV, CDR2 YYDKDF (reference sequence). CDR3 length: 16 amino acids. V was clipped by 7 bases and J by 7 bases; unmatched bases: 14. CDR3 residues: CATKFKRGAVGNEQFF. The CDR3 coding sequence is TGTGCCACCAAGTTCAAGCGGGGGGCCGTTGGGAATGAGCAGTTCTTC.

The chain links TRBV7-9 to TRBJ1-2; no firm D call. V was pared by 2 bases and J by 2 bases, with 9 bases between. The CDR3 has 14 residues. From germline, CDR1 is SEHNR and CDR2 FQNEAQ (reference sequence). CDR3 sequence reads: CASSLSANNYGYTF. The CDR3 nucleotides read TGTGCCAGCAGCTTATCAGCGAACAACTATGGCTACACCTTC.

As DNA, the CDR3 is TGTGCCAGCAGTGAAATGAACCAAGGGGGCCGGGAGACCCAGTACTTC. This codes for CASSEMNQGGRETQYF. The J gene is TRBJ2-5, the V gene TRBV6-1, with 7 bases matching TRBD1. The ends lost 2 bases at V and 5 bases at J; junction bases unmatched: 11. CDR3 length: 16 amino acids. Germline CDR1 MNHNS, CDR2 SASEGT.

The chain carries TRBV11-3 and TRBJ1-4, with a tentative D call TRBD1 (6 bases). Per the germline V gene, CDR1 is SGHNT and CDR2 is YENEEA. The CDR3 totals 14 residues. Trimming took 4 bases from V and 8 from J, leaving 14 bases between them. CDR3 loop: CASSSAGVVEKLFF. As DNA, the CDR3 is TGTGCCAGCAGCTCAGCAGGGGTAGTAGAAAAACTGTTTTTT.

This chain links TRBV5-8 with TRBJ2-4; 10 bases match TRBD1. The V segment lost 4 bases and the J segment 2 bases; nucleotides outside the gene matches: 9. CDR1 and CDR2 from the germline V gene are SGHTS and YDEGEE. The CDR3 covers 17 residues. The CDR3 DNA follows: TGTGCCAGCAGCAAGGGACAGGGGCTCGATACCAAAAACATTCAGTACTTC. Translating gives CASSKGQGLDTKNIQYF.

The J gene is TRBJ2-2, the V gene TRBV19, with D possibly TRBD2 on 6 matching bases. Germline V CDR1 and CDR2: LNHDA, SQIVND (reference sequence). This CDR3 region has 18 residues. Trimming pared 1 base from V and 1 base from J, leaving 16 bases between. The CDR3: CASSIGAGSTKNTGELFF. The CDR3 nucleotides are TGTGCCAGTAGTATAGGGGCGGGAAGCACCAAGAACACCGGGGAGCTGTTTTTT.

This chain uses TRBV10-2 with TRBJ2-1; 10 bases line up with TRBD2. The CDR3 is made up of 14 amino acids. V dropped 6 bases and J dropped 1; count of bases not matched to a gene: 0. CDR1 and CDR2 (germline): WSHSY, SAAADI. The CDR3 loop is CASRLAGSYNEQFF. CDR3 in DNA: TGCGCCAGCAGACTAGCGGGATCCTACAATGAGCAGTTCTTC.

The chain couples TRBV29-1 to TRBJ1-2, with 7 bases that match TRBD1. From germline, CDR1 is SQVTM and CDR2 ANQGSEA. The CDR3 is 17 residues long. Germline trimming cut 0 bases from V and 0 bases from J; bases unmatched to any gene: 10. The CDR3 DNA sequence: TGCAGCGTTGAAGATTTGAATGACAGGGCCACTAACTATGGCTACACCTTC. Amino acid sequence: CSVEDLNDRATNYGYTF.

The chain employs TRBV6-5 and TRBJ1-6; weak D call: TRBD1 (6 bases). V dropped 5 bases and J dropped 14 bases, with 19 bases sitting between them. CDR3 length: 14 amino acids. Germline V gene sequence: CDR1 MNHEY, CDR2 SVGAGI. CDR3 bases: TGTGCCAGCAGTCCGGACAGCATGGCCTCGGCCCTCCACTTT. Its translation: CASSPDSMASALHF.

The chain couples TRBV10-3 to TRBJ2-5, with 8 nucleotides matching TRBD1. V was clipped by 5 bases and J by 1 base; unmatched bases: 6. In germline, CDR1 is ENHRY, CDR2 SYGVKD. The CDR3 sequence is 15 residues long. CDR3 region: CAISKLQGAQETQYF. CDR3 in DNA: TGTGCCATCAGTAAGCTTCAGGGGGCCCAAGAGACCCAGTACTTC.

The rearrangement links TRBV10-2 to TRBJ2-7; no clear D. The CDR3 runs 13 residues. Germline CDR1 and CDR2: WSHSY and SAAADI. V was shortened by 3 bases and J by 3 bases, with 9 bases between the two germline ends. CDR3 in amino acids: CASSDPRLYEQYV. As DNA, the CDR3 is TGCGCCAGCAGTGATCCTCGTCTCTACGAGCAGTACGTC.

The genes are TRBV7-9 and TRBJ1-1; 8 nucleotides agree with TRBD1. V shed 4 bases, J shed 3 bases, and the junction held 7 bases outside the gene matches. The CDR3 consists of 15 residues. Germline V lookup: CDR1 SEHNR, CDR2 FQNEAQ (reference sequence). The CDR3 bases are TGTGCCAGCAGCTACGGACAGGGTTTGGACACTGAAGCTTTCTTT. Protein: CASSYGQGLDTEAFF.

The chain is built from TRBV14 and TRBJ2-7, with D tentatively TRBD1 (6 bases). CDR1 is SGHDN and CDR2 is FVKESK in the germline V gene. The length of the CDR3 is 14 residues. V was clipped by 2 bases and J by 3 bases, with 11 bases between them. CDR3 sequence (DNA): TGTGCCAGCAGCCAAACAGGGAGCCGCTACGAGCAGTACGTC. Its translation is CASSQTGSRYEQYV.

As for this clone: Germline is not matched at one junction end, which may reflect a read error. This chain links TRBV27 with TRBJ2-2; 11 bases are a match to TRBD1. The germline CDR1 and CDR2 sequences are MNHEY and SMNVEV (reference sequence). This CDR3 is built from 15 residues. Here the CDR3 DNA reads TGTGCCAGCAGCCGGTTGGACAGGGGGCACCGGGGAGCTGTTTTT. Translated: CASSRLDRGHRGAVF.

This sequence joins TRBV6-5 and TRBJ2-5; weak D call: TRBD2 (6 bases). Between the trimmed V and J ends, which lost 6 bases and 9 bases, there was a span of 14 bases. Germline V gene data show CDR1 as MNHEY and CDR2 as SVGAGI. This CDR3 has 12 residues. In nucleotides, the CDR3 is TGTGCCAGCAGAGGAGGGCTCTTGGCCCAGTACTTC. Its translation: CASRGGLLAQYF.